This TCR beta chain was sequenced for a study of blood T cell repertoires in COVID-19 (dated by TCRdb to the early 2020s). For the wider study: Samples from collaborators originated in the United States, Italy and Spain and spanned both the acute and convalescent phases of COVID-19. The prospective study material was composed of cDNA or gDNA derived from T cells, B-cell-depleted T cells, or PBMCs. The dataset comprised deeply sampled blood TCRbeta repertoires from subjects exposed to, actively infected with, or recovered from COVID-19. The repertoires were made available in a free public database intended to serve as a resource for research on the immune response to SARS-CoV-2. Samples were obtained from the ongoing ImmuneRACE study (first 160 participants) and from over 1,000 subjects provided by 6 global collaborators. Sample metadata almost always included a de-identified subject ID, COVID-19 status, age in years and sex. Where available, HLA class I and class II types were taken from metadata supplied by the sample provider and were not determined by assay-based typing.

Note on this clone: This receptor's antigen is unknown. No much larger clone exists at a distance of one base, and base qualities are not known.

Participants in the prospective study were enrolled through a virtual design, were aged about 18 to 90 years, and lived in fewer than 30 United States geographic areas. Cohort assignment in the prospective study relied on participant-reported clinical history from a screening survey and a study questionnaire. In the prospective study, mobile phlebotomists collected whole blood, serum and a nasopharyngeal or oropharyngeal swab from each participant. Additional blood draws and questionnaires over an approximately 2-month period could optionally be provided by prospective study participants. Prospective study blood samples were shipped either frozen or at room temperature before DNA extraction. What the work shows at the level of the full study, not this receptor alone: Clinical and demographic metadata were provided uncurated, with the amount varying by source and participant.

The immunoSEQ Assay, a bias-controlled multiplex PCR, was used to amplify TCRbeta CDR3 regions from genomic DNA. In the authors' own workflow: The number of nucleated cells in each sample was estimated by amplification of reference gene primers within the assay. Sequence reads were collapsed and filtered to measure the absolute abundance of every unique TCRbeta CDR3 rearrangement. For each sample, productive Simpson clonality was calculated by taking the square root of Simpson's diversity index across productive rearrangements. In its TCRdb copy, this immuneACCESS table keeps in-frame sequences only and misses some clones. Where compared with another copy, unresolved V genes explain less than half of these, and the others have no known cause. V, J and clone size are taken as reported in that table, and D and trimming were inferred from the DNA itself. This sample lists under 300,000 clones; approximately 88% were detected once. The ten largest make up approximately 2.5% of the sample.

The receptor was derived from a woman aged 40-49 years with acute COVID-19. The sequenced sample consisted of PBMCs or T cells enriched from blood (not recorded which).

The CDR3: CASSSLSSGMGNEQFF. DNA sequence: TGTGCCAGCAGCTCTCTTTCTAGCGGGATGGGGAATGAGCAGTTCTTC. The rearranged segments are TRBV4-2 and TRBJ2-1; the central 9 bases match TRBD2. The germline V and J ends show losses of 5 bases and 7 bases respectively, and no gene match explains 12 bases of the junction. Taken from the germline V gene, the CDR1 and CDR2 loops are LGHNA and YNFKEQ. From the cysteine through the phenylalanine, the CDR3 covers 16 amino acids. Here the CDR3 DNA is all that survives: 48 bases in frame from base 1.